The entry below describes one T cell receptor beta chain. Its antigen is still unknown. TCRdb itself ran the RT-PCR reads through MiXCR, one entry per CDR3 protein. The sample lists approximately 700,000 distinct CDR3 sequences; more than 11% were seen once. This record comes from a study of response to subunit inactivated influenza vaccine. This CDR3 comprises 17 residues. V shed 3 bases, J shed 7 bases, and the junction held 18 bases outside the gene matches. Germline assignment: CDR1 SGDLS and CDR2 YYNGEE. Study results and caveats: The authors suggested that few new T cells are recruited per seasonal influenza vaccination.

V and J are TRBV9 and TRBJ1-2; TRBD1 matches at 7 bases. The sequence was obtained from a man aged 50 or older who received an inactivated influenza vaccine. The sequencing here drew on PBMCs from blood, taken approximately 15 days before vaccination. The CDR3 sequence: CASSAGGAGGATSGYTF. CDR3 nucleotides: TGTGCCAGCAGCGCAGGGGGGGCAGGGGGAGCTACAAGTGGCTACACCTTC.